Listed below are T cell receptor beta chains from one sample, sequenced in a study of OX40 agonist ivuxolimab in advanced cancers. This table comes from immunoSEQ multiplex PCR, and its TCRdb copy is limited to in-frame clones, with some not included. The data show some 79,000 clones, 92% seen once. The sequencing here drew on CD4+ or CD8+ T cells sorted from blood, taken in a trial of the OX40 agonist ivuxolimab. Every receptor here comes from an adult with an advanced solid tumor such as melanoma, head and neck, liver or kidney cancer. CDR3s include the opening cysteine and the closing phenylalanine or tryptophan. Each record gives: clone size, J gene, D gene, V gene, CDR3 length, CDR3 protein, CDR3 DNA. A D gene is named only where the DNA matches it firmly. For some rows the clone size is stated as once, few or many, or as a class when expanded; others skip it.

abundance: once
j_gene: TRBJ1-1
d_gene: -
v_gene: TRBV5-4
len: 15
CDR3aa: CASSGRAAMNTEAFF
CDR3nt: TGTGCCAGCAGCGGGCGGGCGGCCATGAACACTGAAGCTTTCTTT

abundance: -
j_gene: TRBJ2-7
d_gene: TRBD1
v_gene: TRBV19
len: 16
CDR3aa: CASSIGGQGASYEQYF
CDR3nt: TGTGCCAGTAGTATAGGAGGACAGGGGGCCTCCTACGAGCAGTACTTC

abundance: -
j_gene: TRBJ1-1
d_gene: -
v_gene: TRBV5-1
len: 14
CDR3aa: CASTASPGQTEAFF
CDR3nt: TGCGCCAGCACCGCCAGTCCAGGGCAGACTGAAGCTTTCTTT

abundance: few
j_gene: TRBJ1-1
d_gene: -
v_gene: TRBV4-1
len: 13
CDR3aa: CASSQGGDIGAFF
CDR3nt: TGCGCCAGCAGCCAAGGGGGGGATATAGGAGCTTTCTTT

abundance: -
j_gene: TRBJ2-7
d_gene: -
v_gene: TRBV6-5
len: 14
CDR3aa: CASSYGRGAYEQYF
CDR3nt: TGTGCCAGCAGTTACGGGAGAGGGGCCTACGAGCAGTACTTC

abundance: once
j_gene: TRBJ2-7
d_gene: -
v_gene: TRBV30
len: 13
CDR3aa: CAWSGRGANGQYF
CDR3nt: TGTGCCTGGAGTGGACGAGGAGCTAACGGGCAGTACTTC

abundance: -
j_gene: TRBJ2-2
d_gene: TRBD1
v_gene: TRBV5-1
len: 17
CDR3aa: CASSLGAGQGNTGELFF
CDR3nt: TGCGCCAGCAGCTTAGGTGCGGGACAGGGGAATACCGGGGAGCTGTTTTTT

abundance: -
j_gene: TRBJ2-1
d_gene: -
v_gene: TRBV4-3
len: 16
CDR3aa: CASSQDMGLSHNEQFF
CDR3nt: TGCGCCAGCAGCCAAGATATGGGGCTATCTCACAATGAGCAGTTCTTC

abundance: -
j_gene: TRBJ1-3
d_gene: -
v_gene: TRBV30
len: 15
CDR3aa: CAWSGKGLAGNTIYF
CDR3nt: TGTGCCTGGAGTGGAAAGGGGCTAGCTGGAAACACCATATATTTT

abundance: -
j_gene: TRBJ1-5
d_gene: -
v_gene: TRBV27
len: 18
CDR3aa: CASSLKGAAREADQPQHF
CDR3nt: TGTGCCAGCAGCCTAAAAGGGGCAGCCCGAGAGGCAGATCAGCCCCAGCATTTT

abundance: once
j_gene: TRBJ1-1
d_gene: -
v_gene: TRBV5-1
len: 12
CDR3aa: CASSGRGTEAFF
CDR3nt: TGCGCCAGCAGCGGGAGGGGAACTGAAGCTTTCTTT

abundance: -
j_gene: TRBJ2-2
d_gene: -
v_gene: TRBV14
len: 14
CDR3aa: CASSQSSNTGELFF
CDR3nt: TGTGCCAGCAGCCAATCGTCGAACACCGGGGAGCTGTTTTTT

abundance: -
j_gene: TRBJ2-5
d_gene: -
v_gene: TRBV11-2
len: 12
CDR3aa: CASSLARKTQYF
CDR3nt: TGTGCCAGCAGCTTAGCTAGGAAGACCCAGTACTTC

abundance: -
j_gene: TRBJ2-5
d_gene: TRBD2
v_gene: TRBV9
len: 16
CDR3aa: CASSLGLAGVGETQYF
CDR3nt: TGTGCCAGCAGCTTGGGACTAGCGGGAGTTGGCGAGACCCAGTACTTC

abundance: -
j_gene: TRBJ2-2
d_gene: -
v_gene: TRBV30
len: 15
CDR3aa: CAWTKDRTNTGELFF
CDR3nt: TGTGCCTGGACCAAAGACAGGACCAACACCGGGGAGCTGTTTTTT

abundance: -
j_gene: TRBJ1-1
d_gene: TRBD1
v_gene: TRBV19
len: 16
CDR3aa: CASSILGRGPNTEAFF
CDR3nt: TGTGCCAGTAGTATTTTGGGCAGGGGGCCTAACACTGAAGCTTTCTTT

abundance: -
j_gene: TRBJ2-5
d_gene: -
v_gene: TRBV9
len: 15
CDR3aa: CASSVGSENQETQYF
CDR3nt: TGTGCCAGCAGCGTAGGGTCAGAAAATCAAGAGACCCAGTACTTC

abundance: -
j_gene: TRBJ1-5
d_gene: -
v_gene: TRBV10-3
len: 20
CDR3aa: CAISESNKASGTLANQPQHF
CDR3nt: TGTGCCATCAGTGAGTCGAATAAGGCCTCAGGGACTCTGGCCAATCAGCCCCAGCATTTT

abundance: -
j_gene: TRBJ2-1
d_gene: TRBD2
v_gene: TRBV19
len: 15
CDR3aa: CASREAGALFNEQFF
CDR3nt: TGTGCCAGTAGAGAAGCGGGAGCACTGTTCAATGAGCAGTTCTTC

abundance: -
j_gene: TRBJ1-1
d_gene: -
v_gene: TRBV30
len: 12
CDR3aa: CAWSPGNTEAFF
CDR3nt: TGTGCCTGGAGCCCGGGGAACACTGAAGCTTTCTTT

abundance: few
j_gene: TRBJ1-3
d_gene: -
v_gene: TRBV27
len: 13
CDR3aa: CASRLHSGNTIYF
CDR3nt: TGTGCCAGCAGACTCCACTCTGGAAACACCATATATTTT

abundance: once
j_gene: TRBJ2-5
d_gene: -
v_gene: TRBV30
len: 12
CDR3aa: CAWTDSQETQYF
CDR3nt: TGTGCCTGGACGGACAGCCAAGAGACCCAGTACTTC

abundance: -
j_gene: TRBJ1-2
d_gene: -
v_gene: TRBV2
len: 12
CDR3aa: CASSMGQEGYTF
CDR3nt: TGTGCCAGCAGTATGGGACAAGAAGGCTACACCTTC

abundance: -
j_gene: TRBJ2-7
d_gene: TRBD2
v_gene: TRBV14
len: 17
CDR3aa: CASSQNPTSGGSYEQYF
CDR3nt: TGTGCCAGCAGCCAGAACCCTACTAGCGGAGGTTCCTACGAGCAGTACTTC

abundance: -
j_gene: TRBJ1-2
d_gene: TRBD1
v_gene: TRBV6-5
len: 13
CDR3aa: CASRITGGEGYTF
CDR3nt: TGTGCCAGCAGAATCACAGGGGGTGAGGGCTACACCTTC

abundance: few
j_gene: TRBJ1-1
d_gene: -
v_gene: TRBV2
len: 14
CDR3aa: CASSGAQGITEAFF
CDR3nt: TGTGCCAGCAGTGGCGCCCAGGGGATCACTGAAGCTTTCTTT

abundance: -
j_gene: TRBJ2-2
d_gene: -
v_gene: TRBV10-3
len: 14
CDR3aa: CAISPRTPTGELFF
CDR3nt: TGTGCCATCAGCCCTAGAACCCCCACCGGGGAGCTGTTTTTT

abundance: -
j_gene: TRBJ1-4
d_gene: TRBD1
v_gene: TRBV5-8
len: 16
CDR3aa: CASSHAAGGLYEKLFF
CDR3nt: TGTGCCAGCAGCCACGCGGCAGGGGGCCTCTATGAAAAACTGTTTTTT

abundance: -
j_gene: TRBJ1-5
d_gene: -
v_gene: TRBV4-2
len: 16
CDR3aa: CASSQGSRTAGQPQHF
CDR3nt: TGTGCCAGCAGCCAGGGTTCTAGGACGGCGGGCCAGCCCCAGCATTTT

abundance: once
j_gene: TRBJ2-1
d_gene: -
v_gene: TRBV27
len: 19
CDR3aa: CASILSGLRALIGGNEQFF
CDR3nt: TGTGCCAGCATTCTATCGGGACTCCGGGCCCTCATCGGGGGTAATGAGCAGTTCTTC

abundance: -
j_gene: TRBJ2-7
d_gene: -
v_gene: TRBV19
len: 15
CDR3aa: CASSFEAAHSYEQYF
CDR3nt: TGTGCCAGTAGTTTCGAAGCCGCACACTCCTACGAGCAGTACTTC

abundance: -
j_gene: TRBJ1-5
d_gene: -
v_gene: TRBV5-8
len: 14
CDR3aa: CASSRVRGNQPQHF
CDR3nt: TGTGCCAGCAGCCGGGTGCGGGGGAATCAGCCCCAGCATTTT

abundance: -
j_gene: TRBJ2-1
d_gene: -
v_gene: TRBV30
len: 14
CDR3aa: CAWRPWAPSDEQFF
CDR3nt: TGTGCCTGGCGCCCCTGGGCCCCCTCGGATGAGCAGTTCTTC

abundance: -
j_gene: TRBJ2-3
d_gene: -
v_gene: TRBV2
len: 14
CDR3aa: CATRRAGRADTQYF
CDR3nt: TGTGCCACCCGGCGGGCGGGGCGGGCAGATACGCAGTATTTT

abundance: -
j_gene: TRBJ2-2
d_gene: -
v_gene: TRBV14
len: 16
CDR3aa: CASSRSGHTNTGELFF
CDR3nt: TGTGCCAGCAGCCGTTCCGGGCATACGAACACCGGGGAGCTGTTTTTT

abundance: -
j_gene: TRBJ1-5
d_gene: -
v_gene: TRBV5-5
len: 19
CDR3aa: CASSLAAAGYGGDNQPQHF
CDR3nt: TGTGCCAGCAGCTTGGCGGCGGCGGGGTATGGTGGGGACAATCAGCCCCAGCATTTT

abundance: few
j_gene: TRBJ2-3
d_gene: TRBD2
v_gene: TRBV28
len: 14
CDR3aa: CASLPAGGSDTQYF
CDR3nt: TGTGCCAGCCTCCCAGCGGGAGGATCAGATACGCAGTATTTT

abundance: once
j_gene: TRBJ2-7
d_gene: TRBD2
v_gene: TRBV6-6
len: 16
CDR3aa: CASSYSSTSGRGEQYF
CDR3nt: TGTGCCAGCAGTTACTCTAGCACTAGCGGGAGGGGGGAGCAGTACTTC

abundance: -
j_gene: TRBJ2-1
d_gene: TRBD2
v_gene: TRBV29-1
len: 15
CDR3aa: CSVEGLAGGFDEQFF
CDR3nt: TGCAGCGTTGAGGGACTAGCGGGAGGGTTTGATGAGCAGTTCTTC

abundance: -
j_gene: TRBJ1-5
d_gene: TRBD1
v_gene: TRBV19
len: 15
CDR3aa: CASSIRDRSNQPQHF
CDR3nt: TGTGCCAGTAGTATCCGGGACAGGAGCAATCAGCCCCAGCATTTT

abundance: -
j_gene: TRBJ2-3
d_gene: TRBD2
v_gene: TRBV5-1
len: 16
CDR3aa: CASSEGTSGLTDTQYF
CDR3nt: TGCGCCAGCAGCGAAGGGACTAGCGGACTGACAGATACGCAGTATTTT

abundance: -
j_gene: TRBJ2-5
d_gene: -
v_gene: TRBV5-1
len: 15
CDR3aa: CASSLGQVYQETQYF
CDR3nt: TGCGCCAGCAGCTTGGGACAGGTATACCAAGAGACCCAGTACTTC

abundance: -
j_gene: TRBJ2-7
d_gene: -
v_gene: TRBV27
len: 16
CDR3aa: CASSLSARGPSYEQYF
CDR3nt: TGTGCCAGCAGTTTATCGGCTCGGGGGCCCTCCTACGAGCAGTACTTC

abundance: once
j_gene: TRBJ2-7
d_gene: -
v_gene: TRBV10-2
len: 12
CDR3aa: CASSEVQGEQYF
CDR3nt: TGCGCCAGCAGTGAGGTACAGGGAGAGCAGTACTTC

abundance: -
j_gene: TRBJ1-6
d_gene: -
v_gene: TRBV6-1
len: 15
CDR3aa: CASSEKQAYNSPLHF
CDR3nt: TGTGCCAGCAGTGAAAAGCAGGCCTATAATTCACCCCTCCACTTT

abundance: -
j_gene: TRBJ2-5
d_gene: -
v_gene: TRBV11-3
len: 16
CDR3aa: CASSRGGGVRQETQYF
CDR3nt: TGTGCCAGCAGCAGAGGGGGGGGCGTCCGACAAGAGACCCAGTACTTC

abundance: -
j_gene: TRBJ2-7
d_gene: TRBD1
v_gene: TRBV5-1
len: 14
CDR3aa: CASSFRQGDYEQYF
CDR3nt: TGCGCCAGCAGCTTTAGACAGGGGGACTACGAGCAGTACTTC

abundance: -
j_gene: TRBJ2-5
d_gene: TRBD2
v_gene: TRBV10-2
len: 14
CDR3aa: CASKTREAGETQYF
CDR3nt: TGCGCCAGCAAAACGCGGGAGGCCGGGGAGACCCAGTACTTC

abundance: -
j_gene: TRBJ2-2
d_gene: TRBD2
v_gene: TRBV7-9
len: 17
CDR3aa: CASSSRGTSGSTGELFF
CDR3nt: TGTGCCAGCAGCTCCCGCGGGACTAGCGGGAGTACCGGGGAGCTGTTTTTT

abundance: -
j_gene: TRBJ2-7
d_gene: -
v_gene: TRBV10-3
len: 11
CDR3aa: CAISGSYEQYF
CDR3nt: TGTGCCATCAGCGGATCCTACGAGCAGTACTTC

abundance: -
j_gene: TRBJ2-7
d_gene: -
v_gene: TRBV6-5
len: 13
CDR3aa: CASRTGSSYEQYF
CDR3nt: TGTGCCAGCAGGACAGGTTCTTCCTACGAGCAGTACTTC

abundance: -
j_gene: TRBJ2-7
d_gene: TRBD1
v_gene: TRBV19
len: 15
CDR3aa: CASRDTGTGQNEQYF
CDR3nt: TGTGCCAGTAGAGATACCGGGACAGGGCAAAACGAGCAGTACTTC

abundance: -
j_gene: TRBJ1-1
d_gene: -
v_gene: TRBV18
len: 14
CDR3aa: CASSPGGSNTEAFF
CDR3nt: TGTGCCAGCTCACCAGGTGGCAGCAACACTGAAGCTTTCTTT

abundance: -
j_gene: TRBJ1-4
d_gene: -
v_gene: TRBV4-3
len: 16
CDR3aa: CASSQGPGRRNEKLFF
CDR3nt: TGCGCCAGCAGCCAAGGGCCGGGACGGAGAAATGAAAAACTGTTTTTT

abundance: -
j_gene: TRBJ2-5
d_gene: TRBD2
v_gene: TRBV19
len: 14
CDR3aa: CASSRRGNLGTQYF
CDR3nt: TGTGCCAGTAGTAGGCGGGGGAACCTTGGGACCCAGTACTTC

abundance: -
j_gene: TRBJ2-1
d_gene: -
v_gene: TRBV5-1
len: 11
CDR3aa: CASSSSRRWFF
CDR3nt: TGCGCCAGCAGCTCCAGCCGGAGGTGGTTCTTC